Included here is one T cell receptor (beta chain) sequence, with context. Under the authors' procedure: It was from reference gene primer amplification that nucleated cell counts were estimated. The repertoire was sequenced with immunoSEQ multiplex PCR; TCRdb's copy has only in-frame clones and lacks some. V, J and clone size are those of that table, while D and trimming were read from the DNA. This table holds tens of thousands of clones, about 90% found once. V lost 3 bases to trimming and J lost 7 bases, with 7 bases between them. This CDR3 contains 11 residues. CDR1 SGHRS and CDR2 YFSETQ come from the germline V gene. The source of the sample is a study of blood T cell repertoires in COVID-19. Across the whole study: Sources were T cells, B-cell-depleted T cells, or PBMCs; the material itself was cDNA or gDNA.

The rearrangement uses TRBV5-1 and TRBJ1-1; tentative D call: TRBD1 (5 bases). The clonotype comes from a human donor in a cohort sampled during active COVID-19. The source material was peripheral blood. CDR3 in amino acids: CASSSGDEAFF. The CDR3 DNA reads as TGCGCCAGCAGCTCGGGGGATGAAGCTTTCTTT.